The present TCR beta chain was sequenced within a study of shared clonotypes between healthy human individuals. Genomic DNA from each subset was divided evenly over several immunoSEQ plates. Some clones are missing from TCRdb's copy, which holds only in-frame ones; the method was immunoSEQ multiplex PCR. The table has about 1 million clones, under 80% seen once. This CDR3 comprises 14 residues. V dropped 6 bases and J dropped 0 bases, with 12 bases sitting between them. Per germline, CDR1 SNHLY and CDR2 FYNNEI. This chain uses TRBV2 with TRBJ2-7; TRBD2 is a possible D gene (5 bases). Sequenced: memory CD4+ T cells sorted from blood. Subset described: CD45RA-negative fraction. This TCR came from a man aged 18-30 years in good health. This CDR3 reads CASSIAFSSYEQYF. In DNA form, the CDR3 reads TGTGCCAGCAGCATAGCGTTTAGCTCCTACGAGCAGTACTTC. Looking up the rest from reference TRBV2 and TRBJ2-7 gives the full variable domain: EPEVTQTPSHQVTQMGQEVILRCVPISNHLYFYWYRQILGQKVEFLVSFYNNEISEKSEIFDDQFSVERPDGSNFTLKIRSTKLEDSAMYFCASSIAFSSYEQYFGPGTRLTVT.